This T cell receptor beta chain was identified during a study of T cells in tumors after PD-1 blockade. Study-level points and caveats: In squamous cell carcinoma, roughly 50% of expanded exhausted clones were novel.

The same primary tumor site was biopsied both before and after PD-1 blockade. Measured with immunoSEQ multiplex PCR; TCRdb has only the in-frame clones, and not every one. Of 5,000 or so clones in the sample, 66% were seen once. This clone was counted only a few times. Its antigen is as yet unknown. Germline CDR1 is LNHDA and CDR2 is SQIVND (reference sequence). This CDR3 region has 16 residues. The V end lost 6 bases, the J end lost 0 bases, and 14 bases lay between the germline ends. Sequencing was performed on tumor tissue, taken before anti-PD-1 treatment. The chain combines TRBV19 with TRBJ2-2; tentative D call: TRBD1 (6 bases). This receptor was taken from a human donor with cutaneous squamous cell carcinoma. CDR3 protein: CASRIETGPNTGELFF. CDR3 nucleotide sequence: TGTGCCAGTAGGATTGAAACAGGGCCGAACACCGGGGAGCTGTTTTTT.